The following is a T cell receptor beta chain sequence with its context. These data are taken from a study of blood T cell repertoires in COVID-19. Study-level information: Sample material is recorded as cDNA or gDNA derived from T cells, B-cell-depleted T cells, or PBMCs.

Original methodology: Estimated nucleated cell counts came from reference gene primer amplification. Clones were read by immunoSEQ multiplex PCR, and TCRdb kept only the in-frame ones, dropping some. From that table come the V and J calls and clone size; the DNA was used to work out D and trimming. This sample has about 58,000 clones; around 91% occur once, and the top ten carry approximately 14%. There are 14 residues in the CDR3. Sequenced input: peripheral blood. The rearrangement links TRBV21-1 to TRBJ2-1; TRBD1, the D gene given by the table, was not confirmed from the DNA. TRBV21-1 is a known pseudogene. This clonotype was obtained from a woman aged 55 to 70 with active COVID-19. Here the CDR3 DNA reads TGTGCCAGCAGCAAGTACAGATCCTACAATGAGCAGTTCTTC. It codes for CASSKYRSYNEQFF.